This TCR beta chain was found in a study of cytomegalovirus exposure and HLA in healthy donors. Study observations and caveats: In a later analysis, TCR beta V- and J-gene trimming was associated with a missense DCLRE1C variant. Presence/absence comparisons presumed near-even sequencing depth among donors. Looking again later, the authors saw that most CMV-associated TCR beta chains seemed HLA-restricted.

PCR amplification relied on 60 Vbeta primers (plus 13 Jbeta primers). Sequencing was performed with immunoSEQ multiplex PCR; in TCRdb, only in-frame clones are kept and a portion is missing. The sample has some 120,000 clones. A word on this clone: Its antigen is still unknown.

The CDR3 spans 15 residues. Germline V gene data show CDR1 as MNHNY and CDR2 as SVGAGI (reference sequence). Trimming took 6 bases from V and 2 from J; bases not matched to a gene: 8. This sequence was found in a man between 25 and 39 years old in good health and CMV-seronegative. What was sequenced was PBMCs. The rearrangement links TRBV6-6 to TRBJ2-7; 9 positions agree with TRBD2. The CDR3 nucleotides read TGTGCCAGCAGATTACCGGGACTAGCTGCCTACGAGCAGTACTTC. Its protein product is CASRLPGLAAYEQYF.